Below, 4 T cell receptor beta chains from the same sample are listed, as sequenced in a study of T cells in Graves' hyperthyroidism and ophthalmopathy. Using RNA transcripts as the source, TCR beta CDR3 regions were amplified. During a first-round RT-PCR of the TCR CDR3, the HTBI primer set was used. TCRdb recomputed calls from the multiplex PCR reads with MiXCR, one row per CDR3 protein. The data hold 650,000 to 750,000 distinct CDR3 sequences, with roughly 15% observed a single time. The sample consisted of blood. The receptors were sampled from a woman aged 18-29 years with Graves' hyperthyroidism.

This clonotype turned up a few times. The chain is built from TRBV7-9 and TRBJ2-5; a possible D gene is TRBD2 (6 bases). Trimming cost V 2 bases and J 3 bases, with 13 bases left between them. Germline assignment: CDR1 SEHNR and CDR2 FQNEAQ (reference sequence). The CDR3 is 15 residues long. Here the CDR3 reads CASSLWRDGKETQYF. The CDR3 DNA follows: TGTGCCAGCAGCTTATGGCGGGATGGGAAAGAGACCCAGTACTTC.

This clonotype was detected ten times or more. The chain combines TRBV7-3 with TRBJ2-3; no clear D. V dropped 2 bases and J dropped 2 bases, with 8 bases sitting between them. This CDR3 is built from 14 residues. Germline V lookup: CDR1 SGHTA, CDR2 FQGTGA. This CDR3 reads CASSLLVLTDTQYF. CDR3 nucleotide sequence: TGTGCCAGCAGCTTACTGGTCCTCACAGATACGCAGTATTTT.

This clonotype was seen repeatedly, ten times or more. This chain uses TRBV18 with TRBJ1-5; maybe TRBD1 (6 bases). V dropped 5 bases and J dropped 8 bases, with 10 bases sitting between them. Germline V gene sequence: CDR1 KGHSH, CDR2 LQKENI. CDR3 size: 12 residues. In nucleotides, the CDR3 is TGTGCCAGCTCAAACAGGGAGGAGCCCCAGCATTTT. Encoded protein: CASSNREEPQHF.

This clonotype turned up a few times. The chain recombines TRBV6-1 with TRBJ2-3; a possible D gene is TRBD2 (5 bases). V shed 5 bases and J shed 2 bases, with 17 bases lying between them. CDR1 and CDR2 (germline): MNHNS, SASEGT. This CDR3 has 16 amino acids. CDR3 amino acids: CASSRHERLVTDTQYF. The CDR3 DNA is TGTGCCAGCAGTAGACATGAGCGGCTCGTCACAGATACGCAGTATTTT.